The clone carrying this T cell receptor beta chain occurred many times. Its cognate antigen is unknown. This sample stems from a study of human T cells and chemical hapten exposure. Time point reported: pre-sensitization, week 0. Treatment of the sample: therapeutic diphenylcyclopropenone sensitization with weekly scalp DPC. Germline-derived CDR1 and CDR2 are SEHNR and FQNEAQ (reference sequence). There are 12 residues in the CDR3. Losses at the gene ends were 5 bases for V and 3 bases for J; bases not matched to a gene: 0. TCRdb processed the RACE reads anew with MiXCR; each CDR3 protein has one entry. The sample includes about 98,000 distinct CDR3 sequences, 11% seen only once; the top ten take more than 2.5%. The study, taken as a whole, reports: TCRs whose frequency exceeded 1 in 1000 remained the same following DPC sensitization.

The J gene is TRBJ2-5, the V gene TRBV7-9, with 7 bases lining up with TRBD1. The material sequenced was whole blood, taken in connection with sensitization to the hapten diphenylcyclopropenone (DPC). This receptor was identified in a woman aged 55 to 70 with alopecia areata. Some clones in this sample may be carry-over from other donors' samples. Written as DNA, the CDR3 is TGTGCCAGCAGCCAGGGGGAAGAGACCCAGTACTTC. As protein: CASSQGEETQYF.